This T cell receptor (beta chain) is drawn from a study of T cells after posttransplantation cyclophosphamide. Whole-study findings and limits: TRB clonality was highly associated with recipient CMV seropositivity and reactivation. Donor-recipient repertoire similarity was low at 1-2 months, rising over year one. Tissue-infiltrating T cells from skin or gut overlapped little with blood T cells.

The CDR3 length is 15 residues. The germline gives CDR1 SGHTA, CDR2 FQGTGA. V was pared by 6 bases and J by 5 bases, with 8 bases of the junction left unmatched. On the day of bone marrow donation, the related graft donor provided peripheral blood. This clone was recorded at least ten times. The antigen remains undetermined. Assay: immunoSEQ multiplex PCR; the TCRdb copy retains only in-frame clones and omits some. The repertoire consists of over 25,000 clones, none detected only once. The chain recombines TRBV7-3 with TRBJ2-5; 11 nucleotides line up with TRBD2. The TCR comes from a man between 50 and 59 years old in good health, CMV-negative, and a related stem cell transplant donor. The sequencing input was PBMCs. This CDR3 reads CASSTSGSRGETQYF. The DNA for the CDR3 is TGTGCCAGCAGTACTAGCGGGAGTCGGGGGGAGACCCAGTACTTC.